The T cell receptor (beta chain) under discussion was sequenced for a study of response to subunit inactivated influenza vaccine. From the RT-PCR reads, TCRdb called clonotypes with MiXCR, one entry per CDR3 protein. Here the sample spans over 650,000 distinct CDR3 sequences, about 18% being singletons. The CDR3 is 15 residues long. The germline gives CDR1 SGHTA, CDR2 FQGNSA. The germline V and J ends were trimmed by 0 bases and 1 base, with 8 bases remaining between them. For this clonotype: Its matching antigen is unknown.

Findings of the study overall: Few new T cells, the authors suggested, are recruited by each seasonal influenza vaccination.

Specimen: PBMCs from blood, collected less than 6 days after vaccination. The V gene is TRBV7-2, the J gene TRBJ2-3; D ambiguous. The sequence came from a man in his forties or fifties who received an inactivated influenza vaccine. CDR3 sequence: CASSLAQPGTDTQYF. The CDR3 DNA is TGTGCCAGCAGCTTAGCACAGCCCGGCACAGATACGCAGTATTTT. The whole variable domain, filled in from reference TRBV7-2 and TRBJ2-3, reads GAGVSQSPSNKVTEKGKDVELRCDPISGHTALYWYRQSLGQGLEFLIYFQGNSAPDKSGLPSDRFSAERTGGSVSTLTIQRTQQEDSAVYLCASSLAQPGTDTQYFGPGTRLTVL.